One sample yielded the 27 T cell receptor beta chains listed below, sequenced in a study of blood T cell repertoires in COVID-19. Sequencing used immunoSEQ multiplex PCR; TCRdb keeps in-frame clones, though not all of them. The sample yields about 90,000 clones, around 85% seen once. Material for sequencing was peripheral blood. These receptors were taken from a man aged 50 to 60 with acute or convalescent COVID-19.

A single count supports this clone. The chain has TRBV18 and TRBJ2-4; TRBD2 aligns across 8 bases. J was trimmed by 1 base and V by 0 bases; bases with no gene match: 5. The CDR3 runs 17 residues. Germline-derived CDR1 and CDR2 are KGHSH and LQKENI. DNA for the CDR3: TGTGCCAGCTCACCACCCACTAGCGGTGGTGCCAAAAACATTCAGTACTTC. It yields the protein CASSPPTSGGAKNIQYF.

CDR3 sequence (DNA): TGCAGCGTTGGACAGATCCAAGAGACCCAGTACTTC. The encoded protein is CSVGQIQETQYF. This rearrangement joins TRBV29-1 to TRBJ2-5; maybe TRBD1 (5 bases). Germline V gene lookup returns CDR1 SQVTM and CDR2 ANQGSEA. CDR3 length: 12 residues. Between the trimmed V and J ends, which lost 4 bases and 1 base, there was a span of 7 bases.

The rearrangement links TRBV7-2 to TRBJ1-5, with TRBD1 matching over 12 bases. J gave up 6 bases and V 5 bases, and 5 bases lay outside the gene matches. CDR1 and CDR2 (germline): SGHTA, FQGNSA. This CDR3 region has 15 residues. The CDR3 reads CASSAGTGGVQPQHF. The CDR3 DNA reads as TGTGCCAGCAGCGCCGGGACAGGGGGCGTTCAGCCCCAGCATTTT. The full variable domain, rest sourced from reference TRBV7-2 and TRBJ1-5, is GAGVSQSPSNKVTEKGKDVELRCDPISGHTALYWYRQSLGQGLEFLIYFQGNSAPDKSGLPSDRFSAERTGGSVSTLTIQRTQQEDSAVYLCASSAGTGGVQPQHFGDGTRLSIL.

CDR3 residues: CASSSRGELFF. The CDR3 DNA sequence: TGTGCCAGCTCATCGAGAGGGGAGCTGTTTTTT. The chain uses TRBV18 and TRBJ2-2; D remains unclear. The ends were cut back, 5 bases at V and 8 bases at J, with 6 bases in the middle. Germline V CDR1 and CDR2: KGHSH, LQKENI. The CDR3 has 11 residues.

The chain has TRBV3-1 (or the pseudogene TRBV3-2) and TRBJ2-1; perhaps TRBD1 as D (6 bases). The germline V gene has CDR1 LGHDT and CDR2 YNNKEL (reference sequence). The CDR3 is made up of 13 amino acids. Trimming left V 4 bases short and J 5 bases short, with 9 bases between. The CDR3 loop is CASSLGQNNEQFF. The CDR3 bases are TGTGCCAGCAGCCTCGGACAGAACAATGAGCAGTTCTTC.

This clone was recorded many times. The rearrangement uses TRBV28 and TRBJ2-2, with 8 nucleotides matching TRBD1. Germline V CDR1 and CDR2: MDHEN, SYDVKM. The CDR3 covers 15 residues. Trimming at V came to 6 bases and at J to 4 bases, leaving 7 bases not matched to a gene. CDR3 in amino acids: CASSPRGLSTGELFF. The CDR3, as DNA: TGTGCCAGCAGCCCCAGGGGGCTAAGCACCGGGGAGCTGTTTTTT. Full variable domain (rest looked up from reference TRBV28 and TRBJ2-2): DVKVTQSSRYLVKRTGEKVFLECVQDMDHENMFWYRQDPGLGLRLIYFSYDVKMKEKGDIPEGYSVSREKKERFSLILESASTNQTSMYLCASSPRGLSTGELFFGEGSRLTVL.

This sequence joins TRBV10-3 and TRBJ2-5; TRBD2 aligns across 16 bases. The germline gives CDR1 ENHRY, CDR2 SYGVKD. The CDR3 runs 15 residues. The junction had 2 bases not matched to a gene; V was cut back by 5 bases and J by 5 bases. DNA for the CDR3: TGTGCCATCAGTTTGGGACTAGCGGGAGGGGAGACCCAGTACTTC. As protein: CAISLGLAGGETQYF.

The chain combines TRBV10-2 with TRBJ1-5; 7 bases are shared with TRBD1. J gave up 7 bases and V 5 bases, and 8 bases lay outside the gene matches. Germline V gene data show CDR1 as WSHSY and CDR2 as SAAADI. The CDR3 contains 14 residues. This CDR3 reads CASSLTGVKQPQHF. CDR3 DNA sequence: TGCGCCAGCAGTCTCACAGGGGTCAAGCAGCCCCAGCATTTT.

The V and J genes are TRBV3-1 (or the pseudogene TRBV3-2) and TRBJ1-2, with a tentative D call TRBD1 (5 bases). Trimming pared 6 bases from V and 8 bases from J, leaving 25 bases between. There are 16 residues in the CDR3. The germline V gene encodes CDR1 LGHDT and CDR2 YNNKEL (reference sequence). The DNA of the CDR3 is TGTGCCAGCAGACTCGGGACTCTGGCCCCTACAGAGGGCTACACCTTC. Protein sequence: CASRLGTLAPTEGYTF.

The J gene is TRBJ2-5, the V gene TRBV19; 9 bases map to TRBD1. The junction had 6 bases not matched to a gene; V was cut back by 2 bases and J by 5 bases. This CDR3 comprises 15 residues. Per the germline V gene, CDR1 is LNHDA and CDR2 is SQIVND (reference sequence). Here the CDR3 reads CASSIRTGAVETQYF. In DNA, the CDR3 is TGTGCCAGTAGTATAAGGACAGGGGCTGTGGAGACCCAGTACTTC.

This CDR3 is CASKLGGTDTQYF. CDR3 bases: TGTGCCAGTAAGCTAGGAGGCACAGATACGCAGTATTTT. The chain recombines TRBV19 with TRBJ2-3; unclear D gene. This CDR3 comprises 13 residues. V gave up 7 bases and J gave up 1 base, with 9 bases separating them. Germline V gene lookup returns CDR1 LNHDA and CDR2 SQIVND (reference sequence).

This clone has a handful of counts. Here the CDR3 DNA reads TGTGCCAGCAGCGCCGGCGGGAGGAATCCGAATGAGCAGTTCTTC. Translating gives CASSAGGRNPNEQFF. This sequence joins TRBV9 and TRBJ2-1, with 8 bases that match TRBD2. The trim removed 3 bases at V and 7 bases at J, leaving 9 bases unmatched. The CDR3 is made up of 15 amino acids. Germline V gene sequence: CDR1 SGDLS, CDR2 YYNGEE.

The rearrangement links TRBV11-2 to TRBJ2-5; TRBD1 matches at 7 bases. The CDR3 totals 15 residues. Germline CDR1 is SGHAT and CDR2 is FQNNGV. J was trimmed by 2 bases and V by 4 bases; bases with no gene match: 7. CDR3 residues: CASSSGTAEQETQYF. The DNA for the CDR3 is TGTGCCAGCAGCTCCGGGACAGCGGAGCAAGAGACCCAGTACTTC.

The rearrangement links TRBV19 to TRBJ1-2; 8 nucleotides align to TRBD1. V was pared by 8 bases and J by 0 bases, with 5 bases of the junction left unmatched. CDR3 size: 14 residues. The V gene's germline CDR1 is LNHDA and CDR2 SQIVND (reference sequence). CDR3 region: CASGQGTTNYGYTF. For the CDR3, the DNA is TGTGCCAGTGGACAGGGAACGACTAACTATGGCTACACCTTC.

The CDR3 region has the DNA TGTGCCAGCAGATTACGACAGGGCGGTAGTGAAAAACTGTTTTTT. It codes for CASRLRQGGSEKLFF. J is TRBJ1-4 and V is TRBV6-5; TRBD1 agrees at 7 bases. Germline trimming cut 6 bases from V and 7 bases from J; bases unmatched to any gene: 11. CDR3 length: 15 residues. The germline CDR1 and CDR2 sequences are MNHEY and SVGAGI.

The V and J genes are TRBV6-4 and TRBJ2-2; D is perhaps TRBD1 (5 bases). V lost 3 bases, J lost 0 bases, and 11 bases lay in between. This CDR3 has 16 amino acids. Germline loops: CDR1 MRHNA, CDR2 SNTAGT. The CDR3 spells CASSEDQGPNTGELFF. CDR3 coding DNA: TGTGCCAGCAGTGAAGATCAGGGCCCGAACACCGGGGAGCTGTTTTTT.

The chain is built from TRBV9 and TRBJ2-2, with a weak D call TRBD1 (5 bases). Germline-derived CDR1 and CDR2 are SGDLS and YYNGEE. V was pared by 7 bases and J by 2 bases, with 12 bases between. This CDR3 is 14 amino acids long. The DNA for the CDR3 is TGTGCCAGCGGGGCAGCCCAAAACACCGGGGAGCTGTTTTTT. Translated, it gives CASGAAQNTGELFF.

The V gene is TRBV7-2, the J gene TRBJ2-7; a possible D gene is TRBD2 (5 bases). CDR1 and CDR2 (germline): SGHTA, FQGNSA. The CDR3 totals 13 residues. V shed 6 bases and J shed 3 bases, with 12 bases lying between them. The DNA for the CDR3 is TGTGCCAGCAGTCAGGACTTCAACTACGAGCAGTACTTC. Its protein is CASSQDFNYEQYF.

This sequence joins TRBV5-4 and TRBJ1-6, with TRBD1 matching over 7 bases. V dropped 4 bases and J dropped 0; count of bases not matched to a gene: 1. The CDR3 sequence is 15 residues long. The germline gives CDR1 SGHNT, CDR2 YYREEE (reference sequence). CDR3 DNA: TGTGCCAGCAGCCGGGACAGCTCCTATAATTCACCCCTCCACTTT. Translated, it gives CASSRDSSYNSPLHF.

The chain joins TRBV29-1 to TRBJ2-1; 10 nucleotides match TRBD2. The V and J ends lost 3 bases and 9 bases, in that order; junction bases with no gene match: 20. Germline CDR1 is SQVTM and CDR2 is ANQGSEA. The CDR3 covers 18 residues. CDR3 region: CSVDTPSGSLSVNGEQFF. The CDR3 DNA reads as TGCAGCGTTGATACGCCTAGCGGGAGCCTTTCGGTTAACGGTGAGCAGTTCTTC.

V gene TRBV2 combines with J gene TRBJ2-1; 7 bases match TRBD1. With V trimmed by 5 bases and J by 0 bases, 10 bases remained unmatched. This CDR3 region has 17 residues. From germline, CDR1 is SNHLY and CDR2 FYNNEI. The CDR3 is CASSTSPDRSSYNEQFF. The CDR3 nucleotides read TGTGCCAGCAGTACATCCCCGGACAGGAGCTCCTACAATGAGCAGTTCTTC.

This sequence joins TRBV2 and TRBJ1-1; D remains unclear. Deletions cut 9 bases from V and 4 bases from J, with 9 bases between. Germline CDR1 SNHLY, CDR2 FYNNEI. The CDR3 has 11 residues. The DNA of the CDR3 is TGTGCCAGTTCTTCCGTCACTGAAGCTTTCTTT. Its protein product is CASSSVTEAFF. Complete variable domain (other parts from reference TRBV2 and TRBJ1-1): EPEVTQTPSHQVTQMGQEVILRCVPISNHLYFYWYRQILGQKVEFLVSFYNNEISEKSEIFDDQFSVERPDGSNFTLKIRSTKLEDSAMYFCASSSVTEAFFGQGTRLTVV.

In its sample, this clone was seen a few times. V usage is TRBV3-1 (or the pseudogene TRBV3-2) and J usage is TRBJ2-1; tentative D call: TRBD2 (6 bases). CDR3 size: 16 residues. Germline assignment: CDR1 LGHDT and CDR2 YNNKEL (reference sequence). Trimming pared 1 base from V and 4 bases from J, leaving 14 bases between. The CDR3 region has the DNA TGTGCCAGCAGCCAAGTGGGGACTTCAAGATACAATGAGCAGTTCTTC. Translating it yields CASSQVGTSRYNEQFF.

The J gene is TRBJ1-2, the V gene TRBV6-1, with D possibly TRBD1 on 6 matching bases. Germline V CDR1 and CDR2: MNHNS, SASEGT. CDR3 length: 15 amino acids. V was pared by 1 base and J by 4 bases, with 13 bases between. The chain's CDR3 is CASSEGGGPGYGYTF. DNA for the CDR3: TGTGCCAGCAGTGAAGGGGGGGGGCCGGGCTATGGCTACACCTTC.

V and J are TRBV18 and TRBJ2-2; 10 nucleotides line up with TRBD2. CDR1 is KGHSH, CDR2 LQKENI, per germline. V gave up 3 bases and J gave up 0 bases; unmatched junction bases: 4. The CDR3 loop spans 17 amino acids. The CDR3: CASSPLAGATNTGELFF. DNA of the CDR3: TGTGCCAGCTCACCCCTAGCGGGGGCCACGAACACCGGGGAGCTGTTTTTT.

The J gene is TRBJ2-1, the V gene TRBV5-4, with D unclear. This CDR3 has 16 residues. V was trimmed by 0 bases and J by 7 bases, leaving 17 bases between them. Germline V gene data show CDR1 as SGHNT and CDR2 as YYREEE (reference sequence). CDR3 nucleotides: TGTGCCAGCAGCTTGGGAGGCTCTTCCCCCTTTAATGAGCAGTTCTTC. This gives the protein CASSLGGSSPFNEQFF.

The gene calls are TRBV7-2 and TRBJ1-2; TRBD1 is a possible D gene (6 bases). Germline CDR1 and CDR2: SGHTA and FQGNSA. The CDR3 runs to 13 residues. V was shortened by 0 bases and J by 8 bases, with 10 bases between the two germline ends. The DNA of the CDR3 is TGTGCCAGCAGCTTAGCAACAGGGAGCGGCTACACCTTC. Translating gives CASSLATGSGYTF. Full variable domain (outside the CDR3, taken from reference TRBV7-2 and TRBJ1-2): GAGVSQSPSNKVTEKGKDVELRCDPISGHTALYWYRQSLGQGLEFLIYFQGNSAPDKSGLPSDRFSAERTGGSVSTLTIQRTQQEDSAVYLCASSLATGSGYTFGSGTRLTVV.